The entry below gives a single TCR beta chain sequence along with its context. Its cognate antigen is unknown. This table comes from immunoSEQ multiplex PCR, and its TCRdb copy is limited to in-frame clones, with some not included. In the table there are over 50,000 clones, roughly 88% of which are singletons. This sample is part of a study of T cells in localized non-small cell lung cancer. Overall study results and limits: Adjacent uninvolved lung tissue had the highest T cell clonality, exceeding tumor. Longer overall survival accompanied higher blood T cell density. For the top 100 tumor clones, a median roughly 56 also appeared in adjacent lung.

The CDR3 is made up of 12 amino acids. V shed 5 bases and J shed 2 bases, with 5 bases lying between them. CDR1 is SGHTA and CDR2 is FQGNSA in the germline V gene. The sequenced sample was peripheral blood, obtained before any cancer treatment. The chain carries TRBV7-2 and TRBJ2-3; D is undetermined. This clonotype originated in a woman aged 35 to 75 with stage I lung adenocarcinoma. CDR3 sequence (DNA): TGTGCCAGCAGCCCTTACACAGATACGCAGTATTTT. Translating gives CASSPYTDTQYF.